This T cell receptor (beta chain) stems from a study of cytomegalovirus exposure and HLA in healthy donors (TCRdb year 2017). Broadly, across the study: In an earlier analysis of fewer than 750 of the donors, approximately 300 Gb of sequence data and 117 million unique TCR beta sequences from approximately 180 million T cells were reported. In an earlier analysis of a few hundred of the donors, high-throughput TCR beta sequencing was used to judge whether each TCR beta V gene segment behaved as functional or pseudogenic. The number of donors typed differed by locus, with roughly 620-640 for A, B, C, DRB1 and DQB1, roughly 520 for DQA1, under 610 for DPA1, and around 450 for DPB1. Every discovery cohort repertoire had been produced on one sequencing platform. A later genetic analysis used genome-wide SNP genotypes for about 60% of the roughly 700 donors, treating that subset as a discovery cohort. Donor age, sex, ethnicity and CMV serostatus were compiled alongside the repertoire data. The genetic ancestry cluster associated with self-reported Caucasian donors included 81% of the 398 genotyped donors. The study used immunosequencing to profile the T cell repertoires of 666 subjects and linked those repertoires to cytomegalovirus serostatus. Five DR-DQ haplotypes were handled as single units for association and clustering, since linkage in the cohort was strong. HLA typing included class I and class II loci at four-digit resolution. Rather than using new phenotypic data, the later analysis identified candidate immune exposures from TCR beta sequences and from how often those sequences occurred across donors. On average, 235,054 unique TCR beta nucleotide sequences were sequenced per donor among a few hundred genotyped donors of the cohort, with around 19% of those sequences being non-productive. Roughly 310 gigabases of sequencing data and tens of millions of unique TCR sequences were included in an early release covering 500 to 750 HLA-typed donors. The study was designed to test whether signatures of past pathogen exposure could be identified by cataloging public T cell receptors. In a later analysis, previously published TCR beta repertoires from 670 or so donors were re-analyzed and high-resolution HLA genotyping was added so that TCR occurrence patterns could be studied. A separate validation cohort of approximately 120 different subjects was used in addition to the roughly 700-subject first cohort. To predict cytomegalovirus infection status, the study combined high-throughput TCR immunosequencing, statistical association of individual TCRs with disease status, and machine learning.

For CDR1 and CDR2, the germline V gene lists MGHRA and YSYEKL. The CDR3 contains 17 residues, cysteine and phenylalanine counted. Only the CDR3 portion is preserved as DNA: 51 bases, with reading frame beginning at the first base. Trimming removed 4 bases from V and 0 bases from J; the gene matches leave 6 bases unexplained. Library prep was done by the immunoSEQ multiplex PCR assay. For the multiplex PCR, a mixture combining 60 forward primers for TCR Vbeta segments and 13 reverse primers for TCR Jbeta segments was used. A multiplex PCR assay on genomic DNA amplified the CDR3 region of rearranged TCR beta genes. Amplified TCR beta libraries were sequenced as 87-base-pair reads on the Illumina HiSeq System. Per the source publication's procedure: In a later analysis, some 80 million unique TCR beta chains were counted across the approximately 640 repertoires, and roughly 9.9 million of these chains were shared by at least two donors. Raw reads were error-corrected and collapsed into unique sequences by a nearest-neighbor algorithm in which closely related sequences were merged to remove PCR and sequencing errors. Alignment of CDR3 sequences to IMGT reference sequences was used to assign V, D and J gene segments. For a sequence to be retained, at least a six-nucleotide match to both a V gene segment and a J gene segment was required. Rearrangements were called productive when the CDR3 lacked stop codons and stayed in frame with V and J; all others were non-productive. Following IMGT convention, CDR3 was defined as the stretch from the second conserved V-encoded cysteine to the conserved J-encoded phenylalanine. Sequences without an unambiguous match to a single V gene segment were excluded from the earlier analysis of approximately 600 of the donors. An earlier analysis of a few hundred of the donors classified V segments as functional when productive rearrangements were above 56.7% and as segregating when the standard deviation between donors was above 5%. A statistical classification framework was built for diagnosing cytomegalovirus status from the catalog of TCR beta chain sequences. In a later analysis, TCR nucleotide sequences were compared against IMGT/GENE-DB human TR gene sequences so that V and J genes could be assigned. Using the TCRdist pipeline, a later analysis assigned CDR3 sequences along with most-parsimonious VDJ recombination scenarios. In a later analysis, each TCR beta chain was defined by its CDR3 amino acid sequence together with its V-gene family, and reads lacking a unique V-gene family were excluded. In a later analysis, 550 to 650 highly shared, low-generation-probability nucleotide sequences were removed to address suspected cross-contamination and a sequencing artifact. In a later analysis, a clonal expansion index was calculated for each public chain from normalized within-repertoire ranks of inferred template counts. In a later analysis, generation probabilities were computed using a VDJ recombination model fitted to out-of-frame rearrangements, and the results were checked against IGoR. A later analysis scored TCR-TCR, TCR-HLA and TCR-CMV co-occurrence with hypergeometric tests, applying a repertoire-size bias correction to TCR pairs. To estimate false discovery rates, a later analysis permuted the HLA or CMV assignments 20 times. In a later analysis, co-occurring TCRs were grouped using DBSCAN, and TCRdist sequence similarity was added for clustering within HLA-allele-positive subsets. Repertoires with fewer than 30,000 or more than 120,000 public chains, plus five repertoires with anomalous nucleotide sharing, were excluded from co-occurrence clustering. Entries here come from immuneACCESS through TCRdb and include only in-frame sequences with V and J called. Some clones fail to appear in such tables; in the studies checked, an unresolved V gene covers under half of the shortfall, and the cause of the remainder is unknown. The DNA was the basis for D and trimming; V, J and clone size are from that table. A total of around 150,000 clones appear in this sample, 70% to 90% of them only once. The biggest ten clones account for about 1.5% of the sample.

Notes on this clone: No cognate antigen has been identified for it. No much larger clone exists at a distance of one base, and base qualities are not known.

What the research found in general, with its limitations: Cytomegalovirus status was reported to be diagnosed by the classifier with high specificity and sensitivity in both the original and validation cohorts. An earlier analysis of approximately 530 of the donors showed that most TCR beta V segments appeared in productive rearrangements either about 90% or about 30% of the time, which broadly matched IMGT annotations. A further reported finding was that TCR beta sequences accurately predicted the HLA-A and HLA-B alleles for most subjects in the first cohort. Because counts were too low, 15 to 20 rarely observed V segments, including chromosome 9 orphons, were excluded from the earlier analysis of under 650 of the donors. The sequencing pipeline was judged likely to have produced a cluster of highly shared sequence variants as a technical artifact. According to a later analysis, most CMV-associated TCR beta chains appeared to be HLA-restricted, and the HLA associations seemed to be driven largely by CMV exposure. In a later analysis, TCR association rates were found to vary across HLA loci, with the most associated TCRs seen for DRB1 alleles and the fewest for HLA-C alleles. The 87-base-pair reads could not distinguish some IMGT-functional V segments, including TRBV6-2 and TRBV6-3, so those segments were excluded. Correlated functional status among segregating V segments might reflect linkage disequilibrium, but an unknown experimental factor could not be ruled out. The only immune exposure information available for the cohort was CMV serostatus. In a later analysis, HLA-associated TCR beta chains were found to be more clonally expanded and to have lower generation probabilities than equally common non-associated chains. Most TCR sequences were observed very rarely across donors, whereas some public TCRs were present in many individuals. In vitro tests confirmed that a few of the cytomegalovirus-associated TCR beta chains recognize cytomegalovirus antigens. Sequencing depth was assumed to be roughly uniform across donors in the presence/absence analyses, though that assumption may not hold. In the study, some 160 TCR beta chains were listed as associated with cytomegalovirus. Because HLA typing was missing for some donors at each locus, association tests included only the typed subset. A later analysis associated roughly 17,000 TCR beta sequences with specific HLA alleles at a false discovery rate of 0.05. V-gene and J-gene trimming of TCR beta chains was associated with a missense DCLRE1C variant in a later genetic analysis, and the association was replicated in an independent cohort. According to a later genetic analysis, donors in an Asian-associated ancestry cluster had fewer N-insertions in productive TCRs than the approximately 670-donor mean. When HLA alleles, especially DR and DQ, strongly co-occurred, attributing TCR associations to individual alleles was difficult. The cohort was sequenced for TCR beta chains only, and without alpha or paired-chain data the features that could be detected were limited. The authors suggested that the approach could potentially be generalized to other disease states and immunological phenotypes. According to a later analysis, parvovirus B19, influenza, CMV and Epstein-Barr virus appeared linked to several top co-occurrence clusters.

The cohort consisted of approximately 690 healthy bone marrow donors. Cohort members were all nominally healthy when sampled, although unrecorded immune exposures were likely present. The donor was CMV seronegative and belonged to the group of under 400 seronegative cohort members. A peripheral blood sample was collected from each donor, and TCR beta sequencing was performed on peripheral blood mononuclear cells. The Qiagen DNeasy Blood Extraction Kit was used to extract genomic DNA from the blood cell samples. This clonotype was sampled from a man aged 40-55 years in good health and CMV-seronegative. The sequenced material came from PBMCs. The chain couples TRBV4-1 to TRBJ2-7, and TRBD2 matches 13 of the central bases. The CDR3 region has the sequence CASSPFTSGGVSYEQYF. In nucleotide form, the sequence is TGCGCCAGCAGCCCCTTCACTAGCGGGGGGGTCTCCTACGAGCAGTACTTC.